This T cell receptor beta chain is drawn from a study of T-cell memory formation after mild COVID-19. The sample holds a few counts of this clonotype. TCRdb reanalysed the 5' RACE reads using MiXCR and keeps one entry per CDR3 protein. The sample carries under 250,000 distinct CDR3 sequences, 15% recorded once. Germline V gives CDR1 SGHTA, CDR2 FQGNSA. CDR3 length: 13 residues. V lost 7 bases to trimming and J lost 9 bases; unmatched junction nucleotides: 11. The chain is built from TRBV7-2 and TRBJ1-1; the match to TRBD1 covers 7 bases. Sequencing used PBMCs or a T cell subset sorted from them (not recorded which). The TCR originated in an adult woman who had mild COVID-19 (a few samples of this study predate the infection). Cell type and time point are not known. CDR3 sequence reads: CASTETGLGKAFF. The DNA of the CDR3 is TGTGCCAGCACCGAGACAGGGTTAGGAAAAGCTTTCTTT.